The sequence of this T cell receptor beta chain was determined in a study of CD8+CD57+ T cells in acquired aplastic anemia. Whole-study context: Mean yield of DNA from sorted CD4+ and CD8+ cells was approximately 3 ug. Healthy-donor CD4+ cells averaged approximately 11 million reads.

Study-level points and caveats: Simpson's diversity of CD8+ cells was not significantly different in patients compared with controls.

Profiles of TCR beta VDJ and CDR3 were generated from a genomic DNA template. A single record per CDR3 protein comes from TCRdb applying MiXCR to the reads. The sample carries some 64,000 distinct CDR3 sequences, about 54% recorded once. A remark on this clonotype: Its cognate antigen is unknown.

The CDR3 consists of 13 residues. With 0 bases removed from V and 4 bases from J, the gap between germline ends came to 6 bases. The V gene's germline CDR1 is SGHDN and CDR2 FVKESK. The sample consisted of sorted CD4+, CD8+, or CD8+CD57+ T cells (not recorded which) from PBMCs. This receptor was identified in a human donor in good health, serving as a control. This chain links TRBV14 with TRBJ1-2; the D is unclear. CDR3: CASSQDFIYGYTF. CDR3 in DNA: TGTGCCAGCAGCCAAGACTTCATCTATGGCTACACCTTC.